The source of this T cell receptor (beta chain) is a study of blood T cell repertoires in COVID-19. Study at large: The analysed material was cDNA or gDNA that came from T cells, B-cell-depleted T cells, or PBMCs.

TCRdb's copy holds only in-frame clones and misses some; the assay was immunoSEQ multiplex PCR. This table has roughly 180,000 clones, roughly 84% appearing once. The sequencing input was PBMCs or T cells enriched from blood (not recorded which). The clonotype was recovered from a man aged 55-75 years who had recovered from COVID-19.

CDR3 region: CSVGLAETQYF. CDR3 sequence (DNA): TGCAGCGTTGGTCTAGCTGAGACCCAGTACTTC. The chain recombines TRBV29-1 with TRBJ2-5; D may be TRBD2 (5 bases). Germline V gene data show CDR1 as SQVTM and CDR2 as ANQGSEA. This CDR3 region has 11 residues. V shed 4 bases and J shed 5 bases, with 8 bases lying between them.